This record looks at one T cell receptor (beta chain) sequence and its context. The antigen is not known. Germline values: CDR1 DFQATT, CDR2 SNEGSKA (reference sequence). V shed 3 bases and J shed 7 bases, with 16 bases lying between them. The CDR3 runs to 14 residues. Unique molecular identifiers were added to individual cDNA molecules. TCRdb re-analysed the 5' RACE reads in MiXCR, keeping a single row per CDR3 protein. This sample has approximately 76,000 distinct CDR3 sequences; 12% occur once, and the top ten carry approximately 2.4%. The data were taken from a study of early T cells in non-severe SARS-CoV-2 infection. Whole-study findings and limits: The VDJdb matching leaned toward anti-spike CD8 responses and overlooked private and CD4 specificities.

What was sequenced was whole blood. The chain is built from TRBV20-1 and TRBJ2-1; D is ambiguous. This receptor was obtained from an adult who was a healthcare worker with PCR-confirmed SARS-CoV-2 infection or an uninfected control (not recorded which). The CDR3 region has the DNA TGCAGTGCTAGCGCGGTCGTGGGTCGGAATGAGCAGTTCTTC. Protein sequence: CSASAVVGRNEQFF.